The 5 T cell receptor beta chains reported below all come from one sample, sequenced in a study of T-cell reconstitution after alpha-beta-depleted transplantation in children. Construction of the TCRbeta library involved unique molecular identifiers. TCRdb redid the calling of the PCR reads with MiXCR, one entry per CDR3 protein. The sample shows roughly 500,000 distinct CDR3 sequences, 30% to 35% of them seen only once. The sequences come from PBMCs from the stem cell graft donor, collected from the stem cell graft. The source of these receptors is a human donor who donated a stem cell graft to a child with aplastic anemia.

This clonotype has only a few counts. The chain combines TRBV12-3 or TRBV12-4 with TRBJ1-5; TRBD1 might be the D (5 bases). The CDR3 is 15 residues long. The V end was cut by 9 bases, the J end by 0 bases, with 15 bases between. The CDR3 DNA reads TGTGCCAGTACCGTTGGGGGGGTTAGCAATCAGCCCCAGCATTTT. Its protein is CASTVGGVSNQPQHF.

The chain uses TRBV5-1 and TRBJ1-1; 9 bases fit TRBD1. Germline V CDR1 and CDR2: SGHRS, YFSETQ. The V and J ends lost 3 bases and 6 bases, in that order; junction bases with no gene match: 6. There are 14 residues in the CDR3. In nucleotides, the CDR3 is TGCGCCAGCAGCTCTACTAACAGGGGGCCTGAAGCTTTCTTT. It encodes CASSSTNRGPEAFF. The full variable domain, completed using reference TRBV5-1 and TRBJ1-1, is KAGVTQTPRYLIKTRGQQVTLSCSPISGHRSVSWYQQTPGQGLQFLFEYFSETQRNKGNFPGRFSGRQFSNSRSEMNVSTLELGDSALYLCASSSTNRGPEAFFGQGTRLTVV.

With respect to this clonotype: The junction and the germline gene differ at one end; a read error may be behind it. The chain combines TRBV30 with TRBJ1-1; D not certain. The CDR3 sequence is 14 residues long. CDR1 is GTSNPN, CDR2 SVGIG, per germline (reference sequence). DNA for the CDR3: TGTGCCGGGAGTGTACTCGGAATGAACACTGAAGCTTTCTTT. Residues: CAGSVLGMNTEAFF.

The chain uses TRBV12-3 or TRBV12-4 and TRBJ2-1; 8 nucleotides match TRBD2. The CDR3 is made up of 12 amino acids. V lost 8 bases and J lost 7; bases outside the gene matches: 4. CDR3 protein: CASREGVNEQFF. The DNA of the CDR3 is TGTGCCAGCCGGGAGGGAGTGAATGAGCAGTTCTTC.

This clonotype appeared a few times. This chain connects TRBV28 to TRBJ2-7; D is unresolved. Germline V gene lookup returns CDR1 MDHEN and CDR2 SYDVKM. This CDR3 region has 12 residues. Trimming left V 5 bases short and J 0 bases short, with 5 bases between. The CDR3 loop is CASSVLSYEQYF. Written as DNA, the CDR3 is TGTGCCAGCAGTGTCCTCTCCTACGAGCAGTACTTC. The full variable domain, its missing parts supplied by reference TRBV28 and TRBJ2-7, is DVKVTQSSRYLVKRTGEKVFLECVQDMDHENMFWYRQDPGLGLRLIYFSYDVKMKEKGDIPEGYSVSREKKERFSLILESASTNQTSMYLCASSVLSYEQYFGPGTRLTVT.